This is a list of T cell receptor beta chains from one sample in a study of CD8 T cells in Susac syndrome. Via MiXCR, TCRdb re-called the immunoSEQ multiplex PCR reads, giving one row per CDR3 protein. The table includes about 140,000 distinct CDR3 sequences, nearly 97% detected once. The sample comprised CD4+ T cells from PBMCs. The receptors were sampled from a human donor with Susac syndrome. CDR3s include the opening cysteine and the closing phenylalanine or tryptophan. D genes are given only for firm matches. Size is omitted from some rows. Given values are once, few, many or a class for expanded clones.

clone size | D gene | J gene | V gene | CDR3 protein | CDR3 DNA
once | TRBD2 | TRBJ2-7 | TRBV3-1 | CASSQEGSGLAAEQYF | TGTGCCAGCAGCCAAGAAGGAAGCGGACTAGCGGCCGAGCAGTACTTC
. | TRBD1 | TRBJ1-2 | TRBV5-4 | CASSASDRGYYGYTF | TGTGCCAGCAGCGCCTCGGACAGGGGGTACTATGGCTACACCTTC
. | . | TRBJ1-1 | TRBV12-3/TRBV12-4 | CASSLGVSNTEAFF | TGTGCCAGCAGTTTAGGGGTCTCGAACACTGAAGCTTTCTTT
. | TRBD2 | TRBJ2-1 | TRBV7-9 | CASTPTSGRALVF | TGTGCCAGCACCCCGACTAGCGGGAGGGCCTTGGTCTTC
. | . | TRBJ2-2 | TRBV20-1 | CSARQGIAGELFF | TGCAGTGCTAGACAGGGAATAGCCGGGGAGCTGTTTTTT
. | . | TRBJ2-7 | TRBV7-9 | CASSPDRYEQYF | TGTGCCAGCAGCCCAGACCGCTACGAGCAGTACTTC
. | . | TRBJ2-5 | TRBV4-1 | CASSQTDPIGTQYF | TGCGCCAGCAGCCAGACCGACCCCATCGGGACCCAGTACTTC
. | . | TRBJ2-1 | TRBV29-1 | CSVRAPGRSYNEQFF | TGCAGCGTCCGCGCGCCGGGACGGAGCTACAATGAGCAGTTCTTC
. | . | TRBJ2-7 | TRBV20-1 | CSARDGTSYEQYF | TGCAGTGCTAGAGACGGCACCTCCTACGAGCAGTACTTC
. | TRBD1 | TRBJ1-5 | TRBV2 | CASSDVTGMPQHF | TGTGCCAGCAGTGACGTGACAGGGATGCCCCAGCATTTT